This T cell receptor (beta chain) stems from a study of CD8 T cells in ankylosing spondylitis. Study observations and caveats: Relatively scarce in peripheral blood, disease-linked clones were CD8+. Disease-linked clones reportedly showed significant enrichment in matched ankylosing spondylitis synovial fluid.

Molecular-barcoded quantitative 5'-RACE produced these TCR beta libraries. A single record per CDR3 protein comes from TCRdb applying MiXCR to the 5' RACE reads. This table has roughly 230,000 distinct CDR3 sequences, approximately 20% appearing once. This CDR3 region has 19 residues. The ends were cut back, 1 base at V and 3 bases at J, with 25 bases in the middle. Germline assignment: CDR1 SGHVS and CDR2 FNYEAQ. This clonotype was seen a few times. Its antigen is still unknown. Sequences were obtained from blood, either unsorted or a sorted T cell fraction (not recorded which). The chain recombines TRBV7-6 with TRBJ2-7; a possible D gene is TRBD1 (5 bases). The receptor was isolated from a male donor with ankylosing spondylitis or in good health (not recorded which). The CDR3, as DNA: TGTGCCAGCAGCTTAGGACCGGACAACCCAAGGGTAGCAGTCTACGAGCAGTACTTC. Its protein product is CASSLGPDNPRVAVYEQYF.